This T cell receptor beta chain derives from a study of blood T cell repertoires in COVID-19. Only in-frame clones appear in the TCRdb table, and some are missing; sequencing was by immunoSEQ multiplex PCR. The sample records 150,000 to 170,000 clones, 80% to 90% being singletons. Seattle researchers signed up patients amid active infection and tracked them longitudinally. The sequence derives from a woman aged 55 to 70 with COVID-19, enrolled during active disease. Sequencing was performed on peripheral blood.

CDR3 sequence reads: CASSPIRVQGSTDTQYF. CDR3 in DNA: TGTGCCAGCAGCCCGATAAGGGTGCAGGGATCGACAGATACGCAGTATTTT. The chain couples TRBV11-2 to TRBJ2-3; possible D gene TRBD1, 5 bases. This CDR3 contains 17 residues. In germline, CDR1 is SGHAT, CDR2 FQNNGV. Trimming shortened V by 5 bases and J by 3 bases, and 21 bases separated the two germline ends.